What follows are 23 T cell receptor beta chains derived from one specimen sequenced in a study of shared clonotypes between healthy human individuals (dated by TCRdb to about 2020). Library method: the immunoSEQ multiplex PCR assay. TCRdb re-hosts the immuneACCESS table, in-frame sequences only. Its copies lack some clones; in the studies checked, an unresolved V gene accounts for under half of them, and the cause for the rest is not known. This sample gives roughly 2.4 million clones in total; approximately 95% of them show up just once. The ten most abundant clones make up less than 0.15% of the sample. What was sequenced was naive CD4+ T cells sorted from blood. Per the publication, the cell subset or site label means: CD45RA+ positively selected. Receptor source: a man between 18 and 29 years old in good health.

In this sample, this clone turned up once. The chain uses TRBV10-2 and TRBJ1-2; D remains ambiguous. Germline V gene data show CDR1 as WSHSY and CDR2 as SAAADI. The CDR3 is 12 residues long. V was cut by 6 bases and J by 8 bases, with 13 bases left in between. CDR3: CASRDPGRGYTF. The CDR3 region has the DNA TGCGCCAGCAGGGATCCCGGGAGAGGCTACACCTTC.

The chain recombines TRBV5-3 with TRBJ1-5; perhaps TRBD1 as D (5 bases). TRBV5-3 is assigned to the ORF class and has an uncertain function. The CDR3 extends over 17 amino acids. V was trimmed by 6 bases and J by 2 bases, leaving 21 bases between them. The CDR3, as DNA: TGTGCCAGAACCCTAAGGGGAAGGGAGGGTGGCAATCAGCCCCAGCATTTT. This codes for CARTLRGREGGNQPQHF.

On this clone itself: Distinct nucleotide sequences in the sample also encode this CDR3. The gene calls are TRBV11-2 and TRBJ2-1; 7 bases are shared with TRBD2. This CDR3 has 15 amino acids. The V gene's germline CDR1 is SGHAT and CDR2 FQNNGV. Losses at the gene ends were 3 bases for V and 1 base for J; bases not matched to a gene: 3. The CDR3 DNA sequence: TGTGCCAGCAGCTTTTCCGGGGGGTCCTACAATGAGCAGTTCTTC. This encodes CASSFSGGSYNEQFF.

The chain couples TRBV10-2 to TRBJ1-5; D ambiguous. CDR3 length: 13 residues. The germline CDR1 and CDR2 sequences are WSHSY and SAAADI. The V end lost 6 bases, the J end lost 5 bases, and 11 bases lay between the germline ends. CDR3 in DNA: TGCGCCAGCAGCTGGGCCGGCGATCAGCCCCAGCATTTT. The encoded protein is CASSWAGDQPQHF.

The gene calls are TRBV30 and TRBJ2-6; D might be TRBD1 or TRBD2, each matching 5 bases. CDR3 length: 14 residues. Germline lookup yields CDR1 GTSNPN and CDR2 SVGIG (reference sequence). V was shortened by 6 bases and J by 2 bases, with 11 bases between the two germline ends. In DNA form, the CDR3 reads TGTGCCTGCGTGGGGGTGCCTGGGGCCAACGTCCTGACTTTC. Protein product: CACVGVPGANVLTF.

This rearrangement joins TRBV11-2 to TRBJ2-2; D ambiguous. Trimming shortened V by 1 base and J by 4 bases, and 4 bases separated the two germline ends. CDR3 length: 13 amino acids. Germline assignment: CDR1 SGHAT and CDR2 FQNNGV. This CDR3 is CASSLGPTGELFF. CDR3 in DNA: TGTGCCAGCAGCTTAGGACCCACCGGGGAGCTGTTTTTT.

The V gene is TRBV5-4, the J gene TRBJ2-5, with 11 positions matching TRBD2. Per the germline V gene, CDR1 is SGHNT and CDR2 is YYREEE (reference sequence). Unmatched junction bases numbered 8, after V lost 0 bases and J lost 4 bases. This CDR3 has 17 amino acids. The CDR3 nucleotides read TGTGCCAGCAGCTTGGCGGGACGACTAGCGGGGTCAGAGACCCAGTACTTC. Encoded protein: CASSLAGRLAGSETQYF.

The V and J genes are TRBV29-1 and TRBJ2-7; D may correspond to TRBD1 or TRBD2 (5 bases each). CDR3 length equals 13 residues. CDR1 SQVTM and CDR2 ANQGSEA come from the germline V gene. Deletions cut 3 bases from V and 3 bases from J, with 12 bases between. CDR3 residues: CSVEDGAGYEQYF. The CDR3 coding sequence is TGCAGCGTTGAGGACGGGGCCGGCTACGAGCAGTACTTC.

About this clone itself: This sample includes further DNA sequences coding for the same CDR3. The chain's CDR3 is CASSLERGGSYEQYF. CDR3 nucleotides: TGTGCCAGCAGCTTAGAGAGGGGCGGGAGTTACGAGCAGTACTTC. The V and J genes are TRBV7-9 and TRBJ2-7; TRBD2 aligns across 7 bases. CDR3 length equals 15 residues. J gave up 4 bases and V 1 base, and 7 bases lay outside the gene matches. Germline values: CDR1 SEHNR, CDR2 FQNEAQ (reference sequence).

J is TRBJ2-1 and V is TRBV5-1; 14 bases map to TRBD2. J lost 4 bases, V lost 3 bases, and 6 bases had no gene match. This CDR3 has 17 residues. Germline CDR1 and CDR2: SGHRS and YFSETQ. The CDR3 coding sequence is TGCGCCAGCAGCTCTAGGACTAGCGGGGGGCATTACAATGAGCAGTTCTTC. Amino acids: CASSSRTSGGHYNEQFF.

J is TRBJ2-3 and V is TRBV5-5, with D unclear. The CDR3 extends over 13 amino acids. Per germline, CDR1 SGHKS and CDR2 YYEKEE (reference sequence). The ends were cut back, 2 bases at V and 8 bases at J, with 12 bases in the middle. CDR3 DNA: TGTGCCAGCAGCTTTGAGATGGCGGTTACGCAGTATTTT. It codes for CASSFEMAVTQYF. Using reference TRBV5-5 and TRBJ2-3 for the parts outside the CDR3, the full variable domain is DAGVTQSPTHLIKTRGQQVTLRCSPISGHKSVSWYQQVLGQGPQFIFQYYEKEERGRGNFPDRFSARQFPNYSSELNVNALLLGDSALYLCASSFEMAVTQYFGPGTRLTVL.

CDR3 DNA sequence: TGTGCCAGCACCATTCAGGACAGCCCCCTGAGCGGCTACACCTTC. The encoded protein is CASTIQDSPLSGYTF. The chain combines TRBV28 with TRBJ1-2; TRBD1 is a possible D gene (6 bases). Per the germline V gene, CDR1 is MDHEN and CDR2 is SYDVKM. The CDR3 has 15 amino acids. V was pared by 7 bases and J by 8 bases, with 23 bases between.

CDR3 protein: CASSERGNTGELFF. In DNA form, the CDR3 reads TGTGCCAGCAGCGAGCGGGGGAACACCGGGGAGCTGTTTTTT. V gene TRBV6-5 combines with J gene TRBJ2-2, with 7 bases lining up with TRBD2. The CDR3 is 14 amino acids. Germline V gene data show CDR1 as MNHEY and CDR2 as SVGAGI. Trimming cost V 6 bases and J 1 base; bases outside gene matches: 2.

V is TRBV5-1 and J is TRBJ2-5, with TRBD1 identical over 8 bases. The length of the CDR3 is 16 residues. Germline lookup yields CDR1 SGHRS and CDR2 YFSETQ. V shed 0 bases, J shed 4 bases, and the junction held 8 bases outside the gene matches. The CDR3 coding sequence is TGCGCCAGCAGCTTGGAGCCCGGGACAGGCAGAGAGACCCAGTACTTC. It yields the protein CASSLEPGTGRETQYF. The entire variable domain, with the rest obtained from reference TRBV5-1 and TRBJ2-5, is as follows: KAGVTQTPRYLIKTRGQQVTLSCSPISGHRSVSWYQQTPGQGLQFLFEYFSETQRNKGNFPGRFSGRQFSNSRSEMNVSTLELGDSALYLCASSLEPGTGRETQYFGPGTRLLVL.

The genes are TRBV6-5 and TRBJ1-2, with TRBD1 identical over 8 bases. The germline CDR1 and CDR2 sequences are MNHEY and SVGAGI. The CDR3 sequence is 13 residues long. The ends lost 7 bases at V and 5 bases at J; junction bases unmatched: 6. CDR3 DNA sequence: TGTGCCAGCAAAAAGCGACAGGGGTATGGCTACACCTTC. Protein product: CASKKRQGYGYTF.

V and J are TRBV23-1 and TRBJ2-1; no clear D gene. TRBV23-1 qualifies as an ORF whose function is uncertain. Trimming shortened V by 1 base and J by 5 bases, and 6 bases separated the two germline ends. The CDR3 contains 13 residues. The DNA of the CDR3 is TGCGCCAGCAGTCAATACAGAAACAATGAGCAGTTCTTC. Translated: CASSQYRNNEQFF.

The chain employs TRBV7-3 and TRBJ1-1; TRBD1 matches 8 bases. CDR3 size: 12 residues. The J segment lost 10 bases and the V segment lost 4 bases, leaving 5 bases of the junction unmatched. Germline V CDR1 and CDR2: SGHTA, FQGTGA. Here the CDR3 DNA reads TGTGCCAGCAGCTCGACAGGGGTACGAGCTTTCTTT. Amino acids: CASSSTGVRAFF.

The chain links TRBV7-9 to TRBJ1-4; 8 bases fit TRBD1. J lost 6 bases, V lost 5 bases, and 8 bases had no gene match. CDR1 and CDR2 from the germline V gene are SEHNR and FQNEAQ (reference sequence). The CDR3 is made up of 15 amino acids. The CDR3 protein is CASSPNRGSDEKLFF. As DNA, the CDR3 is TGTGCCAGCAGCCCGAACAGGGGGTCGGATGAAAAACTGTTTTTT.

This clone is a singleton in its sample. The same CDR3 can be traced to other DNA sequences in this sample. The V call is TRBV18, the J call TRBJ2-5; weak D call: TRBD2 (6 bases). Deletions cut 3 bases from V and 3 bases from J, with 11 bases between. Germline values: CDR1 KGHSH, CDR2 LQKENI. This CDR3 is 14 amino acids long. The CDR3 DNA is TGTGCCAGCTCACCGTGGACGGGGGAAGAGACCCAGTACTTC. Its translation: CASSPWTGEETQYF.

This chain connects TRBV5-1 to TRBJ2-6; D gene ambiguous. The length of the CDR3 is 15 residues. Trimming cost V 4 bases and J 0 bases, with 8 bases left between them. From germline, CDR1 is SGHRS and CDR2 YFSETQ. This CDR3 is CASSVKDSGANVLTF. CDR3 bases: TGCGCCAGCAGCGTAAAAGACTCTGGGGCCAACGTCCTGACTTTC.

The rearrangement joins TRBV5-6 to TRBJ2-2, with TRBD1 matching 7 bases. The V and J ends lost 1 base and 4 bases, in that order; junction bases with no gene match: 10. This CDR3 has 17 residues. CDR1 is SGHDT, CDR2 YYEEEE, per germline. CDR3 sequence reads: CASSLRGGAGGTGELFF. The CDR3 region has the DNA TGTGCCAGCAGCTTGAGAGGGGGCGCAGGAGGCACCGGGGAGCTGTTTTTT.

The chain links TRBV27 to TRBJ2-2; D is unclear. Trimming took off 0 bases at V and 4 bases at J, with 15 bases between the two ends. The CDR3 length is 17 residues. CDR1 MNHEY and CDR2 SMNVEV come from the germline V gene (reference sequence). The CDR3 protein is CASSLSGAIWSTGELFF. CDR3 sequence (DNA): TGTGCCAGCAGTTTATCAGGAGCGATTTGGTCCACCGGGGAGCTGTTTTTT.

V gene TRBV11-2 combines with J gene TRBJ1-2, with 10 bases identical to TRBD1. V lost 1 base, J lost 8 bases, and 10 bases stayed unmatched. Germline V gene data show CDR1 as SGHAT and CDR2 as FQNNGV. This CDR3 comprises 16 residues. As DNA, the CDR3 is TGTGCCAGCAGCTTAGGAGATGTCGGGACAGGGGACGGCTACACCTTC. It yields the protein CASSLGDVGTGDGYTF.